The rows below give T cell receptor beta chains drawn from one sample of a study of T cell changes during pregnancy in multiple sclerosis. Clones were sequenced by immunoSEQ multiplex PCR, and TCRdb holds only the in-frame ones, with some missing. The sample lists about 20,000 clones; around nine tenths were seen once. The specimen was CD8+ T cells from peripheral blood mononuclear cells, collected after pregnancy. The receptors stem from a female donor in good health, enrolled as a control in a pregnancy study. The CDR3 runs from the conserved cysteine through the conserved F or W. A D gene is named only where the DNA matches it firmly. The size of a clone is reported for some rows only, either as once, few or many, or as a class for expanded clones.

D,size,J,length,V,CDR3,DNA
TRBD1,once,TRBJ2-7,13,TRBV2,CAGHRGPDYEQYF,TGTGCCGGACACAGGGGGCCGGACTACGAGCAGTACTTC
.,.,TRBJ1-4,15,TRBV5-4,CASSRDSATNEKLFF,TGTGCCAGCAGCCGAGACTCTGCAACTAATGAAAAACTGTTTTTT
TRBD1,.,TRBJ2-7,16,TRBV18,CASSPPQGDLSYEQYF,TGTGCCAGCTCGCCCCCACAGGGGGACCTCTCCTACGAGCAGTACTTC
.,.,TRBJ1-2,13,TRBV6-1,CASKTGMDYGYTF,TGTGCCAGCAAAACAGGGATGGACTATGGCTACACCTTC
.,.,TRBJ2-3,14,TRBV6-1,CASRQNPFTDTQYF,TGTGCCAGCAGACAAAATCCGTTCACAGATACGCAGTATTTT
.,once,TRBJ1-3,13,TRBV6-5,CASSSSSGNTIYF,TGTGCCAGCAGTTCTAGTTCTGGAAACACCATATATTTT
TRBD1,.,TRBJ1-3,17,TRBV30,CAWSVQGQGARGNTIYF,TGTGCCTGGAGTGTACAGGGACAGGGGGCGAGGGGAAACACCATATATTTT
TRBD1,.,TRBJ2-7,13,TRBV28,CASLRQGSYEQYF,TGTGCCAGTCTCCGACAGGGCTCCTACGAGCAGTACTTC
.,.,TRBJ1-3,15,TRBV5-1,CASSLDTGYGNTIYF,TGCGCCAGCAGCTTGGACACAGGGTATGGAAACACCATATATTTT
.,.,TRBJ2-3,18,TRBV7-2,CASSLGLGGGTNTDTQYF,TGTGCCAGCAGCTTAGGGTTGGGGGGAGGGACAAACACAGATACGCAGTATTTT
TRBD2,.,TRBJ2-3,16,TRBV5-1,CASSSSSGSRADTQYF,TGCGCCAGCAGCTCTTCTAGCGGGAGTCGAGCAGATACGCAGTATTTT
.,.,TRBJ1-5,14,TRBV6-6,CASSYRVGNQPQHF,TGTGCCAGCAGTTACAGAGTCGGCAATCAGCCCCAGCATTTT
.,.,TRBJ2-3,14,TRBV27,CASSLSTPMDTQYF,TGTGCCAGCAGTTTATCGACTCCGATGGATACGCAGTATTTT
.,.,TRBJ1-2,13,TRBV29-1,CSVELSGLEGYTF,TGCAGCGTTGAACTATCAGGGTTGGAAGGCTACACCTTC
TRBD2,.,TRBJ2-1,17,TRBV18,CASSPPGLAGINNEQFF,TGTGCCAGCTCACCACCGGGACTAGCGGGGATTAACAATGAGCAGTTCTTC
TRBD1,medium-sized,TRBJ2-7,15,TRBV16,CASSQAGTGSYEQYF,TGTGCCAGCAGCCAGGCCGGGACAGGGAGCTACGAGCAGTACTTC
.,.,TRBJ2-1,15,TRBV5-1,CASSLGDSSYNEQFF,TGCGCCAGCAGCTTAGGGGACTCCTCCTACAATGAGCAGTTCTTC
TRBD1,.,TRBJ1-1,14,TRBV14,CASRRTGTNTEAFF,TGTGCCAGCAGGCGGACAGGCACGAACACTGAAGCTTTCTTT
TRBD2,once,TRBJ2-1,15,TRBV2,CASRGGWSSYNEQFF,TGTGCCAGCAGGGGGGGGTGGAGCTCCTACAATGAGCAGTTCTTC
TRBD1,.,TRBJ1-3,16,TRBV2,CAIPGDRSRSGNTIYF,TGTGCCATCCCAGGGGACAGGTCCCGCTCTGGAAACACCATATATTTT
TRBD1,.,TRBJ1-5,17,TRBV7-9,CASSRSGQGGLHQPQHF,TGTGCCAGCAGCCGATCGGGACAGGGGGGATTACATCAGCCCCAGCATTTT
.,.,TRBJ1-1,14,TRBV7-9,CASSSPRPNTEAFF,TGTGCCAGCAGCTCCCCTAGACCGAACACTGAAGCTTTCTTT
TRBD2,.,TRBJ2-1,15,TRBV7-8,CASSGTSGMYNEQFF,TGTGCCAGCAGCGGAACTAGCGGGATGTACAATGAGCAGTTCTTC
TRBD1,.,TRBJ2-1,13,TRBV29-1,CSARQGGLGEQFF,TGCAGCGCCAGACAGGGGGGCCTCGGTGAGCAGTTCTTC
.,.,TRBJ2-1,16,TRBV4-3,CASSQETRSSYNEQFF,TGCGCCAGCAGCCAAGAGACCCGGAGCTCCTACAATGAGCAGTTCTTC
.,.,TRBJ2-7,13,TRBV7-6,CASSPGPAYEQYF,TGTGCCAGCAGCCCCGGTCCCGCCTACGAGCAGTACTTC
TRBD2,.,TRBJ2-7,14,TRBV9,CASSVGLADYEQYF,TGTGCCAGCAGCGTCGGACTAGCGGACTACGAGCAGTACTTC
.,.,TRBJ1-1,14,TRBV5-4,CASSLAAGRTEAFF,TGTGCCAGCAGCTTGGCTGCGGGTAGAACTGAAGCTTTCTTT
.,few,TRBJ1-1,14,TRBV10-2,CASSEYRLNTEAFF,TGCGCCAGCAGTGAGTACAGGCTGAACACTGAAGCTTTCTTT
TRBD2,.,TRBJ2-1,14,TRBV25-1,CASSAGGGANEQFF,TGTGCCAGCAGTGCTGGCGGGGGGGCCAATGAGCAGTTCTTC
.,.,TRBJ1-5,17,TRBV6-1,CASSENIRVGSNQPQHF,TGTGCCAGCAGTGAAAACATCAGGGTAGGCAGCAATCAGCCCCAGCATTTT
.,few,TRBJ1-5,14,TRBV6-5,CASRTVLSNQPQHF,TGTGCCAGCAGAACGGTCCTAAGCAATCAGCCCCAGCATTTT
.,.,TRBJ1-1,13,TRBV30,CAWNRGGVTEAFF,TGTGCCTGGAACCGGGGGGGGGTTACTGAAGCTTTCTTT
TRBD2,once,TRBJ2-5,15,TRBV7-9,CASSSGLAGAETQYF,TGTGCCAGCAGCTCAGGACTAGCGGGAGCAGAGACCCAGTACTTC
.,.,TRBJ2-7,16,TRBV13,CASSPVGGGSPYEQYF,TGTGCCAGCAGCCCGGTCGGGGGAGGTTCGCCCTACGAGCAGTACTTC
TRBD1,.,TRBJ2-1,15,TRBV19,CASSIPEDRANEQFF,TGTGCCAGTAGTATCCCTGAGGACAGGGCCAATGAGCAGTTCTTC
TRBD2,.,TRBJ2-7,15,TRBV5-1,CASSPYPGLTYEQYF,TGCGCCAGCAGCCCCTACCCGGGACTAACCTACGAGCAGTACTTC
TRBD2,.,TRBJ2-1,16,TRBV5-1,CASSLGTSGRGNEQFF,TGCGCCAGCTCCCTAGGGACTAGCGGGAGGGGCAATGAGCAGTTCTTC
TRBD2,once,TRBJ2-1,15,TRBV7-9,CASSSAGGYYNEQFF,TGTGCCAGCAGCTCTGCGGGGGGGTACTACAATGAGCAGTTCTTC
TRBD1,once,TRBJ1-1,15,TRBV2,CASSEGTGGVTEAFF,TGTGCCAGCAGTGAGGGGACAGGGGGGGTCACTGAAGCTTTCTTT
TRBD2,.,TRBJ2-7,14,TRBV2,CARSGLAGAKEQYF,TGTGCCAGGAGCGGACTAGCGGGAGCCAAAGAGCAGTACTTC
.,.,TRBJ2-7,16,TRBV2,CASRSPTGQTAYEQYF,TGTGCCAGCAGATCACCTACCGGGCAGACAGCGTACGAGCAGTACTTC